These 32 T cell receptor beta chains share one sample of origin, sequenced in a study of shared clonotypes between healthy human individuals. This table comes from immunoSEQ multiplex PCR, and its TCRdb copy is limited to in-frame clones, with some not included. Counted here are about 560,000 clones, just over 75% occurring once; the ten biggest clones make up approximately 12%. Specimen: PBMCs. The receptors here all came from a middle-aged woman in good health. Some clones in this sample may be carry-over from other donors' samples.

The chain links TRBV9 to TRBJ1-4; D gene uncertain. The CDR3 length is 13 residues. Germline V lookup: CDR1 SGDLS, CDR2 YYNGEE. V was cut by 0 bases and J by 6 bases, with 6 bases left in between. CDR3 residues: CASSVEDDEKLFF. DNA for the CDR3: TGTGCCAGCAGCGTAGAGGACGATGAAAAACTGTTTTTT.

The chain uses TRBV7-2 and TRBJ2-3; D remains unclear. V was pared by 1 base and J by 10 bases, with 15 bases between. The CDR3 runs to 14 residues. CDR1 and CDR2 (germline): SGHTA, FQGNSA. In DNA form, the CDR3 reads TGTGCCAGCAGCTTAGTGAGACAAGGCAACTCGCAGTATTTT. Its protein product is CASSLVRQGNSQYF.

V and J are TRBV4-3 and TRBJ1-3; D possibly corresponds to TRBD1 (6 bases). There are 19 residues in the CDR3. Germline-derived CDR1 and CDR2 are LGHNA and YSLEER. Trimming pared 1 base from V and 0 bases from J, leaving 19 bases between. The DNA for the CDR3 is TGCGCCAGCAGCCAAGGGGGGCGGGGCGAATTCAGCTCTGGAAACACCATATATTTT. Its protein is CASSQGGRGEFSSGNTIYF.

The chain couples TRBV18 to TRBJ2-2; D tentatively fits TRBD1 or TRBD2 (5 bases each). V gave up 2 bases and J gave up 2 bases, with 12 bases separating them. This CDR3 has 16 residues. Germline CDR1 reads KGHSH; CDR2 reads LQKENI. The CDR3 region is CASSPTGTQNTGELFF. The CDR3 DNA reads TGTGCCAGCTCACCAACCGGGACCCAAAACACCGGGGAGCTGTTTTTT.

By share of the sample, this clone is medium-sized (0.01 to 0.1%). No DNA is shown, since the ends of the CDR3 on it are uncertain; the CDR3 is the one TCRdb lists. Other DNA sequences in the same sample also yield this CDR3. J is TRBJ1-2 and V is TRBV28. The CDR3 length equals 12 residues, ends included. Germline CDR1 reads MDHEN; CDR2 reads SYDVKM. CDR3 loop: CASSNSVGEGTF.

The chain combines TRBV15 with TRBJ2-7; TRBD1 matches at 9 bases. With V trimmed by 2 bases and J by 5 bases, 7 bases remained unmatched. Per germline, CDR1 LNHNV and CDR2 YYDKDF (reference sequence). There are 15 residues in the CDR3. This CDR3 reads CATSRTRDRVDEQYF. Written as DNA, the CDR3 is TGTGCCACCAGCAGAACCCGGGACAGGGTTGACGAGCAGTACTTC.

This chain connects TRBV15 to TRBJ2-1, with TRBD2 identical over 13 bases. In germline, CDR1 is LNHNV, CDR2 YYDKDF (reference sequence). J lost 11 bases, V lost 5 bases, and 12 bases had no gene match. This CDR3 has 16 residues. In nucleotides, the CDR3 is TGTGCCACCAGCGTCGGGACTAGCGGGGCTCCGGGGCAGCAGTTCTTC. Translating gives CATSVGTSGAPGQQFF.

The chain uses TRBV7-2 and TRBJ1-2; D unclear. From germline, CDR1 is SGHTA and CDR2 FQGNSA. Trimming took 5 bases from V and 6 from J, leaving 13 bases between them. This CDR3 comprises 13 residues. This chain's CDR3 is CASSEADANGYTF. The CDR3 DNA is TGTGCCAGCAGCGAGGCCGACGCGAATGGCTACACCTTC.

As concerns this clone: At the DNA level, this CDR3 is encoded by other sequences in the same sample as well. The J gene is TRBJ1-2, the V gene TRBV4-2, with unresolved D. V was pared by 3 bases and J by 4 bases, with 12 bases between. This CDR3 has 14 amino acids. From germline, CDR1 is LGHNA and CDR2 YNFKEQ. CDR3 nucleotide sequence: TGTGCCAGCAGCCAGGAAGGAGGGAGCTATGGCTACACCTTC. Encoded protein: CASSQEGGSYGYTF.

The CDR3 loop is CASSFIDRGDRGYTF. As DNA, the CDR3 is TGTGCCAGCAGCTTTATCGACAGGGGTGATCGAGGCTACACCTTC. The chain combines TRBV5-5 with TRBJ1-2; 8 bases map to TRBD1. Looked up from germline, CDR1 is SGHKS and CDR2 is YYEKEE (reference sequence). This CDR3 is built from 15 residues. V lost 2 bases to trimming and J lost 8 bases; unmatched junction nucleotides: 11.

This clone was found a few times. The J gene is TRBJ2-2, the V gene TRBV7-9; D remains unclear. Trimming took 1 base from V and 5 from J, leaving 11 bases between them. Germline V gene lookup returns CDR1 SEHNR and CDR2 FQNEAQ (reference sequence). The CDR3 totals 15 residues. CDR3 sequence: CASSLGVGKTGELFF. The CDR3, as DNA: TGTGCCAGCAGCTTAGGAGTCGGCAAGACCGGGGAGCTGTTTTTT.

The gene calls are TRBV27 and TRBJ2-7; D is ambiguous. Deletions cut 0 bases from V and 2 bases from J, with 17 bases between. The CDR3 has 17 residues. The germline CDR1 and CDR2 sequences are MNHEY and SMNVEV (reference sequence). CDR3 nucleotide sequence: TGTGCCAGCAGTTTATCAGGGCACCGCGACCTCCCCTACGAGCAGTACTTC. Residues: CASSLSGHRDLPYEQYF.

J is TRBJ2-2 and V is TRBV19, with 11 bases identical to TRBD2. Germline trimming cut 10 bases from V and 6 bases from J; bases unmatched to any gene: 10. The germline gives CDR1 LNHDA, CDR2 SQIVND (reference sequence). The CDR3 length is 15 residues. CDR3: CATTHLAGGAGELFF. CDR3 in DNA: TGTGCCACAACTCACTTAGCGGGAGGGGCCGGGGAGCTGTTTTTT. The whole variable domain, remainder taken from reference TRBV19 and TRBJ2-2, is DGGITQSPKYLFRKEGQNVTLSCEQNLNHDAMYWYRQDPGQGLRLIYYSQIVNDFQKGDIAEGYSVSREKKESFPLTVTSAQKNPTAFYLCATTHLAGGAGELFFGEGSRLTVL.

The CDR3 DNA sequence: TGCGCCAGCAGCCAAAGGTTCCTAGGGCTCAAGTCGGGGATAAGAAACTATGGCTACACCTTC. It is translated as CASSQRFLGLKSGIRNYGYTF. This sequence joins TRBV4-1 and TRBJ1-2; D remains ambiguous. CDR3 length: 21 residues. Germline CDR1 MGHRA, CDR2 YSYEKL. The V end lost 2 bases, the J end lost 2 bases, and 30 bases lay between the germline ends.

Regarding this clone: The junction does not match germline at one end; this may be a read error. V and J are TRBV27 and TRBJ2-7; a possible D gene is TRBD1 (6 bases). This CDR3 comprises 15 residues. Germline CDR1 and CDR2: MNHEY and SMNVEV (reference sequence). CDR3 sequence (DNA): TGTGCCAGCAGTCTATCGTGGGGGCGATCCTACGAGCAGTACTTC. It translates to CASSLSWGRSYEQYF.

The chain uses TRBV28 and TRBJ2-1, with TRBD2 matching over 7 bases. CDR3 length: 14 residues. Germline V lookup: CDR1 MDHEN, CDR2 SYDVKM. Trimming cost V 6 bases and J 5 bases; bases outside gene matches: 7. The CDR3 sequence is CASSERDLNNEQFF. CDR3 in DNA: TGTGCCAGCAGCGAGCGGGACCTTAACAATGAGCAGTTCTTC.

The chain recombines TRBV20-1 with TRBJ2-7; possible D gene TRBD1, 6 bases. V was pared by 6 bases and J by 5 bases, with 11 bases between. CDR3 length: 11 amino acids. CDR1 and CDR2 (germline): DFQATT, SNEGSKA (reference sequence). The CDR3 nucleotides are TGCAGTGCACAGGGATTGGACGAGCAGTACTTC. Translation gives CSAQGLDEQYF.

This rearrangement joins TRBV7-2 to TRBJ2-7; TRBD1 or TRBD2 may be the D gene (6 bases each). Germline assignment: CDR1 SGHTA and CDR2 FQGNSA. V shed 3 bases and J shed 2 bases, with 11 bases lying between them. CDR3 size: 14 residues. This CDR3 is CASSFERGAYEQYF. CDR3 bases: TGTGCCAGCAGCTTTGAGAGGGGGGCCTACGAGCAGTACTTC. Full variable domain (rest looked up from reference TRBV7-2 and TRBJ2-7): GAGVSQSPSNKVTEKGKDVELRCDPISGHTALYWYRQSLGQGLEFLIYFQGNSAPDKSGLPSDRFSAERTGGSVSTLTIQRTQQEDSAVYLCASSFERGAYEQYFGPGTRLTVT.

Comments on this clone: Since a much larger clone is just one base distant, this may be a read error. This sample also contains other DNA sequences that code for the same CDR3. This sequence joins TRBV5-1 and TRBJ1-5; D not certain. CDR3 length equals 15 residues. Germline V gene data show CDR1 as SGHRS and CDR2 as YFSETQ. Trimming shortened V by 0 bases and J by 0 bases, and 7 bases separated the two germline ends. In DNA, the CDR3 is TGCGCCAGCAGCTTGGAGGTCGGTAGCAATCAGCCCCAGCATTTT. Translating gives CASSLEVGSNQPQHF.

The rearrangement links TRBV28 to TRBJ1-4, with D possibly being TRBD1 (5 bases). Trimming took off 3 bases at V and 7 bases at J, with 12 bases between the two ends. The CDR3 covers 14 residues. The germline CDR1 and CDR2 sequences are MDHEN and SYDVKM. The CDR3, as DNA: TGTGCCAGCAGTTTCTCAGGGTTTTTTGAAAAACTGTTTTTT. Translated, it gives CASSFSGFFEKLFF. Looking up the rest from reference TRBV28 and TRBJ1-4 gives the full variable domain: DVKVTQSSRYLVKRTGEKVFLECVQDMDHENMFWYRQDPGLGLRLIYFSYDVKMKEKGDIPEGYSVSREKKERFSLILESASTNQTSMYLCASSFSGFFEKLFFGSGTQLSVL.

This rearrangement joins TRBV15 to TRBJ2-3; D is undetermined. The CDR3 loop spans 17 amino acids. Trimming shortened V by 0 bases and J by 1 base, and 14 bases separated the two germline ends. Germline V gives CDR1 LNHNV, CDR2 YYDKDF (reference sequence). The chain's CDR3 is CATSRDLLAIGTDTQYF. CDR3 nucleotides: TGTGCCACCAGCAGAGACCTCTTGGCGATAGGCACAGATACGCAGTATTTT.

CDR3 sequence reads: CASSLRGRAGYEQYF. For the CDR3, the DNA is TGTGCCAGCAGCCTCCGGGGTAGGGCGGGCTACGAGCAGTACTTC. The chain joins TRBV9 to TRBJ2-7; the D gene is possibly TRBD2 (5 bases). Trimming pared 4 bases from V and 3 bases from J, leaving 17 bases between. Germline V gene lookup returns CDR1 SGDLS and CDR2 YYNGEE. The CDR3 contains 15 residues.

This clone was counted many times. The V gene is TRBV2, the J gene TRBJ1-3, with D hard to call. Trimming stripped 6 bases from V and 6 bases from J, with 6 bases between. The CDR3 contains 11 residues. Per germline, CDR1 SNHLY and CDR2 FYNNEI. The CDR3 spells CASSLENTIYF. Written as DNA, the CDR3 is TGTGCCAGCAGCTTAGAAAACACCATATATTTT.

The chain carries TRBV7-8 and TRBJ1-4; D gene ambiguous. V was trimmed by 2 bases and J by 5 bases, leaving 12 bases between them. Germline lookup yields CDR1 SGHVS and CDR2 FQNEAQ. The CDR3 has 15 residues. DNA for the CDR3: TGTGCCAGCAGCTTACACCCCACCCGAAATGAAAAACTGTTTTTT. Its protein product is CASSLHPTRNEKLFF.

This rearrangement joins TRBV18 to TRBJ2-7; 10 positions agree with TRBD1. Germline values: CDR1 KGHSH, CDR2 LQKENI. The V gene end was trimmed by 2 bases and the J gene end by 3 bases; junction bases not matched to a gene: 4. The CDR3 extends over 15 amino acids. The CDR3 DNA reads as TGTGCCAGCTCACCAGCCGGACAGGGGGTCTACGAGCAGTACTTC. It yields the protein CASSPAGQGVYEQYF.

V gene TRBV28 combines with J gene TRBJ1-2; tentative D call: TRBD1 (6 bases). The V gene lost 6 bases and the J gene lost 8 bases, with 19 bases spanning the gap. Germline V gives CDR1 MDHEN, CDR2 SYDVKM. The CDR3 has 14 amino acids. CDR3 DNA sequence: TGTGCCAGCAGCACCCCGGGGGGGGCTTGGGGCTACACCTTC. Translation gives CASSTPGGAWGYTF.

The chain carries TRBV30 and TRBJ1-2; no reliable D call. The germline gives CDR1 GTSNPN, CDR2 SVGIG (reference sequence). Between the trimmed V and J ends, which lost 2 bases and 4 bases, there was a span of 11 bases. CDR3 length: 13 amino acids. As DNA, the CDR3 is TGTGCCTGGAGTAGAGGAGACGCCTATGGCTACACCTTC. This sequence encodes CAWSRGDAYGYTF.

This chain uses TRBV29-1 with TRBJ2-7, with D hard to call. The CDR3 totals 16 residues. With 0 bases removed from V and 4 bases from J, the gap between germline ends came to 19 bases. The germline CDR1 and CDR2 sequences are SQVTM and ANQGSEA. The CDR3 coding sequence is TGCAGCGTTGAAGATCGTGCAGGTTTGGGAATGTACGAGCAGTACTTC. Protein product: CSVEDRAGLGMYEQYF.

CDR3: CAIRADEETQYF. The CDR3 bases are TGTGCCATCAGGGCGGACGAAGAGACCCAGTACTTC. V usage is TRBV10-3 and J usage is TRBJ2-5; D gene unclear. The V and J ends lost 6 bases and 3 bases respectively, with 8 bases between them. The CDR3 has 12 amino acids. Germline V gene data show CDR1 as ENHRY and CDR2 as SYGVKD.

V is TRBV18 and J is TRBJ1-1; D is undetermined. Germline V gene lookup returns CDR1 KGHSH and CDR2 LQKENI. Between the trimmed V and J ends, which lost 3 bases and 0 bases, there was a span of 11 bases. The CDR3 contains 15 residues. The CDR3 DNA reads as TGTGCCAGCTCACCCCCGGGAGGATTGAACACTGAAGCTTTCTTT. Its translation is CASSPPGGLNTEAFF.

This clone has only a few counts. Different DNA sequences within this sample yield the same CDR3. The V call is TRBV28, the J call TRBJ1-5; D uncertain. V was trimmed by 5 bases and J by 3 bases, leaving 8 bases between them. The CDR3 is 13 residues long. Germline loops: CDR1 MDHEN, CDR2 SYDVKM. CDR3: CASSRTVNQPQHF. CDR3 nucleotides: TGTGCCAGCAGTCGGACGGTCAATCAGCCCCAGCATTTT.

The V and J genes are TRBV11-3 and TRBJ2-7; TRBD2 agrees at 7 bases. Trimming removed 4 bases from V and 5 bases from J; junction bases left unmatched: 5. CDR1 is SGHNT, CDR2 YENEEA, per germline. The CDR3 extends over 13 amino acids. DNA of the CDR3: TGTGCCAGCAGCTCGTGGGGGGGAAACGAGCAGTACTTC. The encoded protein is CASSSWGGNEQYF.